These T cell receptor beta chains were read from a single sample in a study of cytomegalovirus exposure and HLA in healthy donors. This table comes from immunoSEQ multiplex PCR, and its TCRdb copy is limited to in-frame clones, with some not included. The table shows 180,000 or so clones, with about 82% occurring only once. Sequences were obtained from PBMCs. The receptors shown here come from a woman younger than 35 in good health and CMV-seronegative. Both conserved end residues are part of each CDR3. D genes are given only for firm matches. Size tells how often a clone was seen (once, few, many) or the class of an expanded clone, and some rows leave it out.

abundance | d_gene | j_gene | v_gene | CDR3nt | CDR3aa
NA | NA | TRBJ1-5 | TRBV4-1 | TGCGCCAGCAGCCAAGGGCCTCAGGGGCCTCAGCCCCAGCATTTT | CASSQGPQGPQPQHF
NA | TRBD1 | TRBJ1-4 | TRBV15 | TGTGCCACCAGCAGGGGGGGACAGGGAGCGTATGAAAAACTGTTTTTT | CATSRGGQGAYEKLFF
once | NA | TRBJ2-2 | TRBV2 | TGTGCCAGCAGTGAACGCTGGACACAGGTTGCGAACACCGGGGAGCTGTTTTTT | CASSERWTQVANTGELFF
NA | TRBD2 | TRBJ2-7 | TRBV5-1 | TGCGCCAGCAGCTTGGCCGGTGTAACTAGCGGGAGAGTCTCCCACGAGCAGTACTTC | CASSLAGVTSGRVSHEQYF
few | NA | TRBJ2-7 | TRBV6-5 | TGTGCCAGCAGCCCCAGGACAGCCTCCTACGAGCAGTACTTC | CASSPRTASYEQYF
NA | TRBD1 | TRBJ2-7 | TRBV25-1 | TGTGCCAGCAGTGAATCAGGGGGTGCCTACGAGCAGTACTTC | CASSESGGAYEQYF
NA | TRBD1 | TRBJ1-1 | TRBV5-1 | TGCGCCAGCAGCTTGGGACAGGGAACCACTGAAGCTTTCTTT | CASSLGQGTTEAFF
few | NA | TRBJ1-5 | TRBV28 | TGTGCCAGCAGGGATACGGAGGGGTCGGGTCAGCCCCAGCATTTT | CASRDTEGSGQPQHF
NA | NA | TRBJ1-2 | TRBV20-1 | TGCAGTGCTGCCCGAGGTGGCTACACCTTC | CSAARGGYTF
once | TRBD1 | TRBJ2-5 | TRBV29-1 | TGCAGCGCTCCCCGAACAGGGGTGGCGGAGACCCAGTACTTC | CSAPRTGVAETQYF
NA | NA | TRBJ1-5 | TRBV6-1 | TGTGCCAGCGCCCCGCGCACGGCGGACAATCAGCCCCAGCATTTT | CASAPRTADNQPQHF
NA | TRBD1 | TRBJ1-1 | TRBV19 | TGTGCCAGTAGTGAGGACAGGGGAGGCACTGAAGCTTTCTTT | CASSEDRGGTEAFF
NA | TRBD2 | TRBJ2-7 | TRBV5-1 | TGCGCCAGCAGCTTGGACGGGGAGGGGAGATACGAGCAGTACTTC | CASSLDGEGRYEQYF
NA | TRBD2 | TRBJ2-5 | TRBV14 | TGTGCCAGCAGCCGACTAAGTAAGGGACTAGCGGGAAACCAAGAGACCCAGTACTTC | CASSRLSKGLAGNQETQYF
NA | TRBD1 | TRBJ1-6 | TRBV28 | TGTGCCAGCAGTTTTGTGGGAGGAAGGGGGCCCTATAATTCACCCCTCCACTTT | CASSFVGGRGPYNSPLHF
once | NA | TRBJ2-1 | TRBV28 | TGTGCCAGCAGTCTCTCCTACAATGAGCAGTTCTTC | CASSLSYNEQFF
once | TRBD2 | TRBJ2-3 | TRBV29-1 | TGCAGCACCGGGGGGGGTAGGGGAGATACGCAGTATTTT | CSTGGGRGDTQYF
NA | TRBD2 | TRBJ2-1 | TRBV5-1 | TGCGCCAGCAAACCCGGGACTAGCGGGATCGGTGAGCAGTTCTTC | CASKPGTSGIGEQFF
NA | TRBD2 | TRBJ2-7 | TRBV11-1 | TGTGCCAGCAGCGTACCCGGGACTAGCGGTTCCTACGAGCAGTACTTC | CASSVPGTSGSYEQYF
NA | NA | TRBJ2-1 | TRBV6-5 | TGTGCCAGCAGTAGGGGGACGGCGGGGGAGGAGCAGTTCTTC | CASSRGTAGEEQFF
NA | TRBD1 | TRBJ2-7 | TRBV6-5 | TGTGCCAGCAGTGACAGGGGGCCCTACGAGCAGTACTTC | CASSDRGPYEQYF
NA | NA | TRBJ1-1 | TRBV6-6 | TGTGCCAGCAGACTCCAGGGGAAGAACACTGAAGCTTTCTTT | CASRLQGKNTEAFF
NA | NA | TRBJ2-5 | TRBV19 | TGTGCCACAGCACTCTGGCAGGAAGAGACCCAGTACTTC | CATALWQEETQYF
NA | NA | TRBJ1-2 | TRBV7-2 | TGTGCCAGCAACGAACAGGGAGTCTATGGCTACACCTTC | CASNEQGVYGYTF
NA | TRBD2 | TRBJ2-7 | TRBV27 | TGTGCCAGCAGTTATCGGACTAGCGGGATGTACGAGCAGTACTTC | CASSYRTSGMYEQYF
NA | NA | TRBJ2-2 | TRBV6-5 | TGTGCCAGCAGCTCTGCGACTAGTTCCGGGGAGCTGTTTTTT | CASSSATSSGELFF
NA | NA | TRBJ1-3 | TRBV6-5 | TGTGCCAGTACACAGGTATCTGGAAACACCATATATTTT | CASTQVSGNTIYF
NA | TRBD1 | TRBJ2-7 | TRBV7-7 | TGTGCTAGCAGCTTAGGGACAGGCAACTACGAGCAGTACTTC | CASSLGTGNYEQYF
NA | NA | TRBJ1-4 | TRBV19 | TGTGCCAGTAGTATAGATTTTACATCCGAAAAACTGTTTTTT | CASSIDFTSEKLFF
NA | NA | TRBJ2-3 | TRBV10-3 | TGTGCCATCAGTGCCCCACCCGGGACACCGGACCTCGATACGCAGTATTTT | CAISAPPGTPDLDTQYF
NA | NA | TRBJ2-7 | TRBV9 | TGTGCCAGCAGCCCCCCGGGGAGCGGAGAGACTACGAAGCAGTACTTC | CASSPPGSGETTKQYF
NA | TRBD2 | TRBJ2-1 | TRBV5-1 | TGCGCCAGCAGCTTGGTGGCTAGCGGGATGGATGAGCAGTTCTTC | CASSLVASGMDEQFF
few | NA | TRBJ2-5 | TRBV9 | TGTGCCAGCAGCGCGGGGTGGGAGCAGTACTTC | CASSAGWEQYF
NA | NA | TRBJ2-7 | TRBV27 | TGTGCCAGCAGCCCATCCATGGGGGAGGCGCCCTACGAGCAGTACTTC | CASSPSMGEAPYEQYF
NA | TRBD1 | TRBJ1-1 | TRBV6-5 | TGTGCCAGCAGCCAGGGGGAGGCGAACACTGAAGCTTTCTTT | CASSQGEANTEAFF
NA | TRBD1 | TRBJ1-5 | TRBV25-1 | TGTGCCAGCAGTCTTTCGGGACAGGGGTATCAGCCCCAGCATTTT | CASSLSGQGYQPQHF
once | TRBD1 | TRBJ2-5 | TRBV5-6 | TGTGCCAGCAGCTTGGGCAGGGGGTTAGAGACCCAGTACTTC | CASSLGRGLETQYF
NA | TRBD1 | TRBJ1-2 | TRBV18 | TGTGCCAGCTCACCCGGACAGGGAATTAGGTACTATGGCTACACCTTC | CASSPGQGIRYYGYTF
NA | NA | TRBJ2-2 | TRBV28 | TGTGCCAGCGGCACCGGGACTTTGTCAACCACCGGGGAGCTGTTTTTT | CASGTGTLSTTGELFF
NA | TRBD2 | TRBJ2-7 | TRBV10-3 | TGTGCCATCAGTGGGACTAGCGGGAGCCACGAGCAGTACTTC | CAISGTSGSHEQYF
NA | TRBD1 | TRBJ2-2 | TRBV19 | TGTGCCAGTAGCGTAAACGGACAGGGCGGCACCGGGGAGCTGTTTTTT | CASSVNGQGGTGELFF
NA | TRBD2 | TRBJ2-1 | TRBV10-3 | TGTGCCATCAGTGTGTCAGCGGGAGTTGGCAGAAATGAGCAGTTCTTC | CAISVSAGVGRNEQFF
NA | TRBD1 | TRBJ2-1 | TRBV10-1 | TGCGCCAGCAGCAAACAGGGGAACAATGAGCAGTTCTTC | CASSKQGNNEQFF
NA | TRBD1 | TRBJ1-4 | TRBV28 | TGTGCCAGCAGTACCCCGGGACAGGGAGGTGAAAAACTGTTTTTT | CASSTPGQGGEKLFF
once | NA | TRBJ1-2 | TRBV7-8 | TGTGCCAGCAGCTTAGGTAACAGGGTTGGCTACACCTTC | CASSLGNRVGYTF
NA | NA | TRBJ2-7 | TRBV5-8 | TGTGCCAGCAGCCGGGAGCGCGCCTACGAGCAGTACTTC | CASSRERAYEQYF
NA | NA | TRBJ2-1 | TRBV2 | TGTGCCAGCATGGAGGTCTCCTACAATGAGCAGTTCTTC | CASMEVSYNEQFF
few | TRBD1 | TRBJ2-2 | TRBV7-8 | TGTGCCAGCAGCCCCCCGGGGACAGACACCGGGGAGCTGTTTTTT | CASSPPGTDTGELFF
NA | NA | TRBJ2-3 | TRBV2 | TGTGCCAGTTCAGGGGATACAGATACGCAGTATTTT | CASSGDTDTQYF
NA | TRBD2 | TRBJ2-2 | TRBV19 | TGTGCCAGTAGCGGGACTAGCCTCAACACCGGGGAGCTGTTTTTT | CASSGTSLNTGELFF
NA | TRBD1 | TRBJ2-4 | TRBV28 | TGTGCCAGCAGTTTATCAGGGGGCCCAGCCAAAAACATTCAGTACTTC | CASSLSGGPAKNIQYF
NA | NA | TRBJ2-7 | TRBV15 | TGTGCCACCAGCAGAGATCGCTTTGAGGGGCAGTACTTC | CATSRDRFEGQYF
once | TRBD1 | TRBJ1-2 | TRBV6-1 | TGTGCCAGCAGTGAAAGGAGAACAGGGGTCGATGGCTACACCTTC | CASSERRTGVDGYTF